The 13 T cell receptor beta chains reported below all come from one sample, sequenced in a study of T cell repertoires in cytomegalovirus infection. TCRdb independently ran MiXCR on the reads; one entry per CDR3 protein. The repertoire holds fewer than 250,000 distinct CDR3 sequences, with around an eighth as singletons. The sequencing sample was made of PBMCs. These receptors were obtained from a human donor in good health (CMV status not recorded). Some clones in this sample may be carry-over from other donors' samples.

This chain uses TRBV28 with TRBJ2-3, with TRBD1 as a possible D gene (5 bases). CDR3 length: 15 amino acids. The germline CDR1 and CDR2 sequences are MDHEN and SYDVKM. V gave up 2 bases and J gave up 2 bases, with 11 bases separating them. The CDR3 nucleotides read TGTGCCAGCAGTTTAGCCCCAGGGAACACAGATACGCAGTATTTT. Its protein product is CASSLAPGNTDTQYF.

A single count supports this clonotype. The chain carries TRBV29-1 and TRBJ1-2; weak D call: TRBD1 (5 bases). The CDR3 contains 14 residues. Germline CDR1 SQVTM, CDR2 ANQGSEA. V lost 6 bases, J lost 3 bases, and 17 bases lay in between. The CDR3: CSVRPGTGDYGYTF. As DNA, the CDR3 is TGCAGCGTCCGACCCGGGACGGGTGACTATGGCTACACCTTC. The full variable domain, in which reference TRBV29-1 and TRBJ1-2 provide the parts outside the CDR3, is SAVISQKPSRDICQRGTSLTIQCQVDSQVTMMFWYRQQPGQSLTLIATANQGSEATYESGFVIDKFPISRPNLTFSTLTVSNMSPEDSSIYLCSVRPGTGDYGYTFGSGTRLTVV.

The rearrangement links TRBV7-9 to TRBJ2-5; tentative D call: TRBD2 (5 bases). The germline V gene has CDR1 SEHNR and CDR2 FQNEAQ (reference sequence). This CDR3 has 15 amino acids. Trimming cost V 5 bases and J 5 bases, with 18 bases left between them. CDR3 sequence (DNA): TGTGCCAGCAGCACACAGCCCTTCCGGAGGGAGACCCAGTACTTC. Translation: CASSTQPFRRETQYF.

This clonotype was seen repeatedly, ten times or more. The chain's CDR3 is CASLATGTTPYEQYF. The DNA for the CDR3 is TGTGCCAGCCTTGCAACCGGGACAACCCCTTACGAGCAGTACTTC. The chain combines TRBV6-2 or TRBV6-3 with TRBJ2-7; a weak D match, TRBD1 (6 bases). Trimming stripped 8 bases from V and 4 bases from J, with 21 bases between. CDR3 length equals 15 residues. The V gene's germline CDR1 is MNHEY and CDR2 SVGEGT.

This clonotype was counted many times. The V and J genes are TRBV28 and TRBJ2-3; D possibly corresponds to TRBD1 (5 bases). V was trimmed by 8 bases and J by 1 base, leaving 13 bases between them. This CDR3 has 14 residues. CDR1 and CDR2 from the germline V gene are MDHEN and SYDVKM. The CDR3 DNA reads TGTGCCAGCTTTTCTCAGGGTGGCACAGATACGCAGTATTTT. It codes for CASFSQGGTDTQYF.

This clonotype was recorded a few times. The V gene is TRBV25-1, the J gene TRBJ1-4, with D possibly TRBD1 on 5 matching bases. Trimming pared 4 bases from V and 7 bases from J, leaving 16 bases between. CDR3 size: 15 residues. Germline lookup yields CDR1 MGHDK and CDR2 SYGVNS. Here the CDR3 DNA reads TGTGCCAGCAGTGTCTGGGAGGGGAGGCGTGAAAAACTGTTTTTT. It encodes CASSVWEGRREKLFF. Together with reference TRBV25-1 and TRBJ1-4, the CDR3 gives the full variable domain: EADIYQTPRYLVIGTGKKITLECSQTMGHDKMYWYQQDPGMELHLIHYSYGVNSTEKGDLSSESTVSRIRTEHFPLTLESARPSHTSQYLCASSVWEGRREKLFFGSGTQLSVL.

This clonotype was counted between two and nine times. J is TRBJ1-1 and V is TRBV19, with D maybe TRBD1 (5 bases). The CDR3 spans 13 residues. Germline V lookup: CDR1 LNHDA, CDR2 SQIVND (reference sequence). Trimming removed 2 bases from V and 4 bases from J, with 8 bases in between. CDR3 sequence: CASSILGGTEAFF. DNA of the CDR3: TGTGCCAGTAGTATACTGGGGGGCACTGAAGCTTTCTTT.

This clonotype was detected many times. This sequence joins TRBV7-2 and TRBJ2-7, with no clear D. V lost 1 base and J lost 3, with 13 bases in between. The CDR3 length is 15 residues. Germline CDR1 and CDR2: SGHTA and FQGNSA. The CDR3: CASSLVQRPLYEQYF. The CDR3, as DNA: TGTGCCAGCAGCTTAGTCCAGCGACCCCTCTACGAGCAGTACTTC.

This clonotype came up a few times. The CDR3 DNA reads TGTGCCAGCAGTCCCAGGGGTCTAGCGGGAGGCCCAGGGAACACCGGGGAGCTGTTTTTT. This codes for CASSPRGLAGGPGNTGELFF. The V call is TRBV9, the J call TRBJ2-2; TRBD2 aligns across 11 bases. Germline CDR1 SGDLS, CDR2 YYNGEE. After removal of 5 bases from V and 1 base from J, the junction contained 16 bases not matched to a gene. The CDR3 runs to 20 residues.

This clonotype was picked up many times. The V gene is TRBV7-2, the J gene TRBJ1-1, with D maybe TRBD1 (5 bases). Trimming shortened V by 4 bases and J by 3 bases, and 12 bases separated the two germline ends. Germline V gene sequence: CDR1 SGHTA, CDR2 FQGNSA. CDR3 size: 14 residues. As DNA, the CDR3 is TGTGCCAGCAGCTCCTTTGGGGCGGACACTGAAGCTTTCTTT. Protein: CASSSFGADTEAFF.

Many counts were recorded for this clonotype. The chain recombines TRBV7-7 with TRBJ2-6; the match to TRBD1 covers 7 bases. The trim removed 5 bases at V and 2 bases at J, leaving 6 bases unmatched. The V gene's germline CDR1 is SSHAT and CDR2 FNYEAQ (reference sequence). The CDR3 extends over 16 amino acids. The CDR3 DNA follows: TGTGCCAGCAGCCAATCTACAGGGGCTGGGGCCAACGTCCTGACTTTC. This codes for CASSQSTGAGANVLTF.

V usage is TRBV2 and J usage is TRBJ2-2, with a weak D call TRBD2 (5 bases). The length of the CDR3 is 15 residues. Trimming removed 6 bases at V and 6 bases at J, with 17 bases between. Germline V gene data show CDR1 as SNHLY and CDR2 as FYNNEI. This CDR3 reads CASRPTGIWAGELFF. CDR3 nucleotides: TGTGCCAGCAGACCCACGGGGATTTGGGCCGGGGAGCTGTTTTTT.

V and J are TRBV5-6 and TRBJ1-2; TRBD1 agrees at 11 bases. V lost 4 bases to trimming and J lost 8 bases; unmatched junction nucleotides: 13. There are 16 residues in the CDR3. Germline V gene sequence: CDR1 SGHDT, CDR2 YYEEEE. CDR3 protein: CASSGGQGAFSFGYTF. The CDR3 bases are TGTGCCAGCAGCGGCGGACAGGGGGCTTTTTCCTTCGGCTACACCTTC.